The 21 T cell receptor beta chains listed next were all sequenced from one sample in a study of T cell repertoires in cytomegalovirus infection. TCRdb ran MiXCR on the reads and lists one entry per CDR3 protein. The sample lists 450,000 to 600,000 distinct CDR3 sequences; roughly 10% were seen once. Source material: PBMCs. The receptors were gathered from a human donor in good health (CMV status not recorded). Some clones in this sample may be carry-over from other donors' samples.

This clonotype was counted many times. The rearrangement links TRBV6-1 to TRBJ1-1, with a tentative D call TRBD1 (5 bases). Germline V gene lookup returns CDR1 MNHNS and CDR2 SASEGT. V shed 6 bases and J shed 12 bases, with 23 bases lying between them. This CDR3 is built from 14 residues. Written as DNA, the CDR3 is TGTGCCAGCAGGAAAGCAGGGAGCCCCTGGTGGACTTTCTTT. It encodes CASRKAGSPWWTFF.

The sample holds many counts of this clonotype. The chain uses TRBV18 and TRBJ1-5; 10 bases line up with TRBD1. With V trimmed by 6 bases and J by 0 bases, 8 bases remained unmatched. Germline V CDR1 and CDR2: KGHSH, LQKENI. The CDR3 spans 17 residues. CDR3 DNA: TGTGCCAGCTCCCTGCGGACAGGGGGTGATAGCAATCAGCCCCAGCATTTT. Translated, it gives CASSLRTGGDSNQPQHF.

The V gene is TRBV3-1, the J gene TRBJ1-4, with D hard to call. CDR1 and CDR2 (germline): LGHDT, YNNKEL (reference sequence). The CDR3 loop spans 14 amino acids. Trimming cost V 3 bases and J 0 bases, with 5 bases left between them. DNA for the CDR3: TGTGCCAGCAGCCACCAGACAACTAATGAAAAACTGTTTTTT. Amino acids: CASSHQTTNEKLFF.

This clonotype showed up many times. The gene calls are TRBV2 and TRBJ2-5; a possible D gene is TRBD2 (6 bases). CDR3 length equals 15 residues. Trimming pared 7 bases from V and 1 base from J, leaving 16 bases between. From germline, CDR1 is SNHLY and CDR2 FYNNEI. CDR3 sequence: CASILREDLQETQYF. Written as DNA, the CDR3 is TGTGCCAGCATCCTAAGGGAGGACCTCCAAGAGACCCAGTACTTC.

Many counts were recorded for this clonotype. The gene calls are TRBV20-1 and TRBJ2-2; D perhaps matches TRBD1 (5 bases). The germline V gene has CDR1 DFQATT and CDR2 SNEGSKA (reference sequence). Trimming stripped 0 bases from V and 7 bases from J, with 12 bases between. The CDR3 covers 14 residues. The CDR3 region has the DNA TGCAGTGCTAGAGAACAGGAAGTCAGCGGGGAGCTGTTTTTT. It translates to CSAREQEVSGELFF.

This clonotype was seen a handful of times. The V and J genes are TRBV27 and TRBJ2-1; 9 bases are shared with TRBD2. Trimming cost V 4 bases and J 5 bases; bases outside gene matches: 6. Germline assignment: CDR1 MNHEY and CDR2 SMNVEV (reference sequence). This CDR3 region has 15 residues. CDR3 sequence (DNA): TGTGCCAGCAGTTCGGGACTAGCTGTGAACAATGAGCAGTTCTTC. This translates into CASSSGLAVNNEQFF.

This clonotype showed up many times. The chain carries TRBV19 and TRBJ1-4; D remains unclear. The CDR3 extends over 12 amino acids. Germline values: CDR1 LNHDA, CDR2 SQIVND (reference sequence). V was clipped by 9 bases and J by 4 bases, with 9 bases between them. The CDR3 nucleotides are TGTGCCAGCGCTTGGCGTAATGAAAAACTGTTTTTT. Amino acid sequence: CASAWRNEKLFF.

The V gene is TRBV20-1, the J gene TRBJ2-7, with 10 positions matching TRBD1. Trimming at V came to 6 bases and at J to 0 bases, leaving 11 bases not matched to a gene. There are 16 residues in the CDR3. CDR1 is DFQATT, CDR2 SNEGSKA, per germline (reference sequence). Here the CDR3 DNA reads TGCAGTGCAACGCTGCTCGACAGGGGGCACTCCTACGAGCAGTACTTC. It translates to CSATLLDRGHSYEQYF.

The V call is TRBV2, the J call TRBJ2-7; D gene unclear. The germline V gene encodes CDR1 SNHLY and CDR2 FYNNEI. This CDR3 has 12 amino acids. V lost 6 bases and J lost 4, with 10 bases in between. CDR3 region: CASRDDAYEQYF. The CDR3 nucleotides read TGTGCCAGCAGGGACGACGCTTACGAGCAGTACTTC.

The chain employs TRBV30 and TRBJ1-1; D possibly corresponds to TRBD1 (5 bases). The CDR3 consists of 16 residues. The V and J ends lost 3 bases and 10 bases respectively, with 27 bases between them. Germline V gives CDR1 GTSNPN, CDR2 SVGIG (reference sequence). CDR3 sequence (DNA): TGTGCCTGGAGGGGTGGGGCAGACTCAGCCGGCAACTTAGCTTTCTTT. It encodes CAWRGGADSAGNLAFF. The complete variable domain, with remaining parts taken from reference TRBV30 and TRBJ1-1, reads SQTIHQWPATLVQPVGSPLSLECTVEGTSNPNLYWYRQAAGRGLQLLFYSVGIGQISSEVPQNLSASRPQDRQFILSSKKLLLSDSGFYLCAWRGGADSAGNLAFFGQGTRLTVV.

This clonotype was seen more than once but under ten times. The rearrangement links TRBV5-1 to TRBJ1-4; D may be TRBD1 (5 bases). This CDR3 has 14 amino acids. Trimming stripped 3 bases from V and 7 bases from J, with 13 bases between. Germline CDR1 reads SGHRS; CDR2 reads YFSETQ. The CDR3 nucleotides are TGCGCCAGCAGCTCCGGGACTCGGGCTGAAAAACTGTTTTTT. Translated, it gives CASSSGTRAEKLFF. Looking up the rest from reference TRBV5-1 and TRBJ1-4 gives the full variable domain: KAGVTQTPRYLIKTRGQQVTLSCSPISGHRSVSWYQQTPGQGLQFLFEYFSETQRNKGNFPGRFSGRQFSNSRSEMNVSTLELGDSALYLCASSSGTRAEKLFFGSGTQLSVL.

In regard to this clonotype: This may be a read error, as it is one base from a much larger clone. The chain's CDR3 is CGWSPLGGRNTEAFF. CDR3 DNA: TGTGGCTGGAGTCCCCTTGGGGGGAGGAACACTGAAGCTTTCTTT. V usage is TRBV30 and J usage is TRBJ1-1; perhaps TRBD1 as D (5 bases). Germline V lookup: CDR1 GTSNPN, CDR2 SVGIG (reference sequence). The length of the CDR3 is 15 residues.

This clonotype was recorded at least ten times. The chain couples TRBV7-3 to TRBJ2-2, with D possibly being TRBD1 (5 bases). V was pared by 7 bases and J by 0 bases, with 9 bases between. Looked up from germline, CDR1 is SGHTA and CDR2 is FQGTGA. This CDR3 has 14 residues. CDR3 nucleotides: TGTGCCAGCAAAGGACATTCGAACACCGGGGAGCTGTTTTTT. This codes for CASKGHSNTGELFF.

This clonotype was picked up many times. CDR3 in DNA: TGTGCCAGCGGAACAGGGGGAGTCAGTTTCACAGATACGCAGTATTTT. Protein sequence: CASGTGGVSFTDTQYF. The chain is built from TRBV28 and TRBJ2-3; TRBD1 agrees at 8 bases. This CDR3 contains 16 residues. Germline CDR1 and CDR2: MDHEN and SYDVKM. The trim removed 8 bases at V and 2 bases at J, leaving 12 bases unmatched.

This clonotype was observed many times. This CDR3 is CASSLGGAGDTQYF. CDR3 bases: TGTGCCAGCAGCTTGGGGGGGGCTGGAGATACGCAGTATTTT. The gene calls are TRBV5-5 and TRBJ2-3, with D perhaps being TRBD1 or TRBD2 (6 bases each). The CDR3 is made up of 14 amino acids. CDR1 SGHKS and CDR2 YYEKEE come from the germline V gene (reference sequence). Deletions cut 0 bases from V and 5 bases from J, with 10 bases between.

The chain couples TRBV5-4 to TRBJ1-6; D is ambiguous. The CDR3 loop spans 14 amino acids. The ends were cut back, 5 bases at V and 5 bases at J, with 11 bases in the middle. The germline gives CDR1 SGHNT, CDR2 YYREEE (reference sequence). The CDR3 DNA sequence: TGTGCCAGCAGTCGAGACGGGAATAATTCACCCCTCCACTTT. Its protein is CASSRDGNNSPLHF.

This clonotype was recorded at least ten times. This rearrangement joins TRBV5-1 to TRBJ1-1; no clear D. The CDR3 is 15 residues long. V was pared by 0 bases and J by 4 bases, with 13 bases between. The germline V gene has CDR1 SGHRS and CDR2 YFSETQ. CDR3 protein: CASSLAGARGTEAFF. In DNA, the CDR3 is TGCGCCAGCAGCTTGGCAGGAGCTCGGGGCACTGAAGCTTTCTTT.

This clonotype was seen repeatedly, ten times or more. J is TRBJ2-5 and V is TRBV12-3 or TRBV12-4, with D hard to call. Between the trimmed V and J ends, which lost 0 bases and 5 bases, there was a span of 13 bases. The CDR3 is 15 amino acids. The CDR3 coding sequence is TGTGCCAGCAGTTTAGCGCTGGGTCTCGCGGAGACCCAGTACTTC. Its protein is CASSLALGLAETQYF.

This clonotype came up many times. This chain uses TRBV12-3 or TRBV12-4 with TRBJ1-2; D not resolved. Trimming took off 5 bases at V and 5 bases at J, with 9 bases between the two ends. The CDR3 is 12 residues long. The CDR3, as DNA: TGTGCCAGCAGTAAAGTTCTTTATGGCTACACCTTC. Encoded protein: CASSKVLYGYTF.

This clonotype showed up just a few times. V usage is TRBV3-1 and J usage is TRBJ2-2, with TRBD2 identical over 9 bases. CDR3 length: 16 amino acids. Germline V CDR1 and CDR2: LGHDT, YNNKEL (reference sequence). Trimming at V came to 1 base and at J to 6 bases, leaving 6 bases not matched to a gene. CDR3 in amino acids: CASSQAGGGASGELFF. As DNA, the CDR3 is TGTGCCAGCAGCCAAGCGGGCGGGGGGGCGTCCGGGGAGCTGTTTTTT.

This clonotype has a count of ten or more. One end of the junction varies from germline; a read error may be responsible. V and J are TRBV19 and TRBJ2-1; TRBD2 matches 10 bases. CDR3 length: 13 residues. CDR1 and CDR2 (germline): LNHDA, SQIVND (reference sequence). The CDR3 is CASSIGLTSGRPF. The CDR3, as DNA: TGTGCCAGTAGTATAGGGCTGACTAGCGGGCGACCCTTC.